These 13 T cell receptor beta chains share one sample of origin, sequenced in a study of T cells in women clearing cervical HPV infection. Here immunoSEQ multiplex PCR was the method, and the copy in TCRdb shows in-frame clones only, minus some. Recorded for this sample: approximately 30,000 clones. The source material was blood buffy coat. These receptors all come from a woman aged 18 to 69 with a cervical HPV16 infection that either progressed to CIN3+ or cleared (not recorded which).

With respect to this clone: The sequenced fragment ends 3 residues before the CDR3 boundary, so the rest is inferred from the germline J gene. This chain uses TRBV7-6 with TRBJ2-1; 11 bases align to TRBD2. The V gene's germline CDR1 is SGHVS and CDR2 FNYEAQ. This CDR3 is 17 amino acids long. J lost 2 bases, V lost 5 bases, and 8 bases had no gene match. CDR3 DNA, as far as it was read: TGTGCCAGCAGCCGAGGCATGACTAGCGGGACCTACAATGAG. This gives the protein CASSRGMTSGTYNE. The whole CDR3 sequence reads CASSRGMTSGTYNEQFF.

A note on this clone: Read sequence stops 3 residues before the CDR3 end, and the germline J gene provides the missing end. The chain uses TRBV19 and TRBJ1-2; no clear D gene. CDR1 is LNHDA and CDR2 is SQIVND in the germline V gene (reference sequence). Trimming stripped 0 bases from V and 4 bases from J, with 12 bases between. CDR3 length equals 15 residues. The covered CDR3 bases are TGTGCCAGTAGTATAGATGGGCAGTTTGGCTATGGC. Translated: CASSIDGQFGYG. The complete CDR3 protein is CASSIDGQFGYGYTF. Drawing the rest from reference TRBV19 and TRBJ1-2, the complete variable domain is DGGITQSPKYLFRKEGQNVTLSCEQNLNHDAMYWYRQDPGQGLRLIYYSQIVNDFQKGDIAEGYSVSREKKESFPLTVTSAQKNPTAFYLCASSIDGQFGYGYTFGSGTRLTVV.

As to this clone: The read falls 3 residues short of the CDR3 end, and the missing part is taken from the germline J gene. The genes are TRBV5-1 and TRBJ2-3, with 9 bases fitting TRBD1. The germline V gene has CDR1 SGHRS and CDR2 YFSETQ. This CDR3 is built from 14 residues. CDR3 DNA (partial): TGCGCCAGCAGCGCTGGGACAGGGAGAGAGACG. It codes for CASSAGTGRET. The whole CDR3 is CASSAGTGRETQYF.

Remarks on this clone: The read ends 3 residues before the CDR3 terminus; that terminus is restored from the germline J gene. This sequence joins TRBV7-9 and TRBJ2-1, with D perhaps TRBD2 (5 bases). Germline loops: CDR1 SEHNR, CDR2 FQNEAQ (reference sequence). The germline V and J ends were trimmed by 7 bases and 2 bases, with 12 bases remaining between them. This CDR3 region has 14 residues. The CDR3 DNA, read in part, is TGTGCCAGCACCCTGAGCGGAGCCTACAATGAG. Residues: CASTLSGAYNE. The whole CDR3 protein reads CASTLSGAYNEQFF.

For this clone: The CDR3 extends 3 residues past the end of the read, so its final part is completed from the germline J gene. This chain joins TRBV19 and TRBJ2-5, with 11 bases identical to TRBD2. V shed 4 bases and J 5 bases; nucleotides not matched to a gene: 6. The germline V gene encodes CDR1 LNHDA and CDR2 SQIVND (reference sequence). The length of the CDR3 is 15 residues. CDR3 DNA, as far as it was read: TGTGCCAGTAGTACACTAGCGGGAGTCCGTGAGACC. This encodes CASSTLAGVRET. In full, the CDR3 reads CASSTLAGVRETQYF. Looking up the rest from reference TRBV19 and TRBJ2-5 gives the full variable domain: DGGITQSPKYLFRKEGQNVTLSCEQNLNHDAMYWYRQDPGQGLRLIYYSQIVNDFQKGDIAEGYSVSREKKESFPLTVTSAQKNPTAFYLCASSTLAGVRETQYFGPGTRLLVL.

Worth noting for this clone: From the germline J gene comes the end of the CDR3, since the read stops 3 residues before it. The rearrangement uses TRBV6-2 or TRBV6-3 and TRBJ1-2; the match to TRBD1 covers 8 bases. Germline values: CDR1 MNHEY, CDR2 SVGEGT. The CDR3 consists of 14 residues. Trimming cost V 5 bases and J 4 bases; bases outside gene matches: 6. The CDR3: CASSPTGTGYGYTF. The DNA read from the CDR3 is TGTGCCAGCAGTCCTACCGGGACAGGCTATGGC.

A word on this clone: Read coverage stops 3 residues before the CDR3 terminus; the germline J gene supplies the remainder. V and J are TRBV5-1 and TRBJ2-1; 9 bases line up with TRBD2. Germline trimming cut 2 bases from V and 8 bases from J; bases unmatched to any gene: 5. Germline lookup yields CDR1 SGHRS and CDR2 YFSETQ. The CDR3 is made up of 14 amino acids. The covered CDR3 bases are TGCGCCAGCAGCTTTAGCGGGAGTACCCATGAG. Translated: CASSFSGSTHE. From start to end, the CDR3 is CASSFSGSTHEQFF.

The CDR3 bases that were read are TGTGCCAGTATTCTCTCGGGCTCTGGGGCCAACGTC. It is translated as CASILSGSGANV. The CDR3 as a whole reads CASILSGSGANVLTF. The V gene is TRBV19, the J gene TRBJ2-6; no clear D gene. The sequence runs out 3 residues before the end of the CDR3; the remainder is reconstructed from the germline J gene. V lost 7 bases and J 0 bases, leaving 10 bases between the germline ends. Germline CDR1 and CDR2: LNHDA and SQIVND (reference sequence). This CDR3 has 15 residues.

With regard to this clone: The CDR3 end is not reached by the read, which stops 3 residues before it; the germline J gene fills it in. The V call is TRBV18, the J call TRBJ1-2, with D perhaps TRBD1 (6 bases). This CDR3 has 13 residues. The germline CDR1 and CDR2 sequences are KGHSH and LQKENI. CDR3 sequence reads: CASSPGAGDDYTF. Incomplete CDR3 DNA: TGTGCCAGCTCACCGGGGGCAGGGGACGAC.

Concerning this clone: Read data end 3 residues before the CDR3 end; the end is taken from the germline J gene. The chain links TRBV18 to TRBJ1-2; a weak D match, TRBD1 (5 bases). The germline V gene has CDR1 KGHSH and CDR2 LQKENI. The CDR3 has 22 residues. Incomplete CDR3 DNA: TGTGCCAGCTCACCATTAACAACCCTAGGAGTGGCACAGGCGGTTGCCGATATGCGC. Translating gives CASSPLTTLGVAQAVADMR. The CDR3 in full is CASSPLTTLGVAQAVADMRYTF.

As to this clone: The DNA ends 3 residues before the CDR3 does, and the rest of the CDR3 is filled in from the germline J gene. The rearrangement uses TRBV2 and TRBJ2-3, with no clear D. V lost 5 bases, J lost 6 bases, and 6 bases lay in between. Germline CDR1 is SNHLY and CDR2 is FYNNEI. The CDR3 has 11 residues. The CDR3 loop reads CASSLVDTQYF. CDR3 DNA, as far as it was read: TGTGCCAGCAGTCTAGTGGATACG.

Comments on this clone: One end of the junction fails to match germline, which may point to a read error. The read is 3 residues too short to cover the CDR3 end, so that end is filled in from the germline J gene. The chain links TRBV2 to TRBJ2-5; 11 nucleotides match TRBD2. This CDR3 comprises 15 residues. Germline CDR1 SNHLY, CDR2 FYNNEI. CDR3 DNA, as far as it was read: TGTGCCAGCAGGGAAGGACTAGCGGGTCAAGAGACC. As protein: CASREGLAGQET. The whole CDR3 reads CASREGLAGQETQYF.

As regards this clone: Sequencing ends 3 residues short of the CDR3 end; the germline J gene provides the rest. The J gene is TRBJ2-3, the V gene TRBV2; 7 nucleotides align to TRBD1. Germline CDR1 and CDR2: SNHLY and FYNNEI. After removal of 4 bases from V and 2 bases from J, the junction contained 6 bases not matched to a gene. The CDR3 contains 15 residues. The CDR3 here is CASSAPGGSTDTQYF. CDR3 DNA (partial): TGTGCCAGCAGTGCCCCAGGGGGTTCCACAGATACG.